Included here is one T cell receptor beta chain sequence, with context. This sample is drawn from a study of T cells expressing NK-cell markers. TCRdb reanalyzed the 5' RACE reads, giving one entry per CDR3 protein sequence and no DNA. The sample holds about 550,000 distinct CDR3 sequences. The CDR3 consists of 14 residues. Per germline, CDR1 WNHNN and CDR2 SYGVQD (reference sequence). The receptor's source is a man aged 18 to 29 in good health. Material: blood T cells: a sorted CD56 or NKG2C T cell subset, CD4+ or CD8+ T cells, or bulk PBMC T cells (not recorded which). V gene TRBV10-1 combines with J gene TRBJ1-3. The CDR3 reads CASSESAVGNTIYF.